The 30 T cell receptor beta chains in this list originate from one sample, sequenced in a study of cytomegalovirus exposure and HLA in healthy donors. The primer mix had 60 Vbeta and 13 Jbeta primers. The method was immunoSEQ multiplex PCR; TCRdb's version includes in-frame clones alone and lacks a portion of them. This sample contains 100,000 to 150,000 clones. The sample comprised PBMCs. The source is a young man in good health and CMV-seronegative.

The chain uses TRBV7-8 and TRBJ2-1, with 9 bases matching TRBD2. Germline lookup yields CDR1 SGHVS and CDR2 FQNEAQ. Germline trimming cut 5 bases from V and 4 bases from J; bases unmatched to any gene: 6. There are 15 residues in the CDR3. CDR3 sequence reads: CASSPWTSEYNEQFF. The CDR3 nucleotides are TGTGCCAGCAGCCCTTGGACTAGCGAATACAATGAGCAGTTCTTC. The whole variable domain, filled in from reference TRBV7-8 and TRBJ2-1, reads GAGVSQSPRYKVAKRGQDVALRCDPISGHVSLFWYQQALGQGPEFLTYFQNEAQLDKSGLPSDRFFAERPEGSVSTLKIQRTQQEDSAVYLCASSPWTSEYNEQFFGPGTRLTVL.

The chain couples TRBV7-3 to TRBJ1-2, with 12 positions matching TRBD1. The V and J ends lost 5 bases and 6 bases, in that order; junction bases with no gene match: 7. The CDR3 sequence is 15 residues long. Germline V lookup: CDR1 SGHTA, CDR2 FQGTGA. The CDR3 spells CASSIAGTGGHGYTF. CDR3 sequence (DNA): TGTGCCAGCAGCATAGCCGGGACAGGGGGCCATGGCTACACCTTC.

The chain has TRBV5-6 and TRBJ2-1, with D maybe TRBD2 (6 bases). The length of the CDR3 is 16 residues. Trimming took off 4 bases at V and 6 bases at J, with 20 bases between the two ends. Germline values: CDR1 SGHDT, CDR2 YYEEEE. The DNA of the CDR3 is TGTGCCAGCAGCGACCTCCGGGGGATAGCGAGCAATGAGCAGTTCTTC. It specifies CASSDLRGIASNEQFF.

The rearrangement links TRBV6-1 to TRBJ2-5, with TRBD2 as a possible D gene (6 bases). The CDR3 consists of 12 residues. CDR1 is MNHNS, CDR2 SASEGT, per germline. The V end was cut by 9 bases, the J end by 4 bases, with 12 bases between. The CDR3 is CASRRGGETQYF. The CDR3 DNA is TGTGCCAGTAGGAGGGGAGGAGAGACCCAGTACTTC.

The gene calls are TRBV29-1 and TRBJ2-5; D is uncertain. The germline V gene encodes CDR1 SQVTM and CDR2 ANQGSEA. V lost 6 bases and J 2 bases, leaving 10 bases between the germline ends. The CDR3 consists of 12 residues. The CDR3: CSVALQQETQYF. CDR3 sequence (DNA): TGCAGCGTCGCCCTGCAGCAAGAGACCCAGTACTTC. Drawing the rest from reference TRBV29-1 and TRBJ2-5, the complete variable domain is SAVISQKPSRDICQRGTSLTIQCQVDSQVTMMFWYRQQPGQSLTLIATANQGSEATYESGFVIDKFPISRPNLTFSTLTVSNMSPEDSSIYLCSVALQQETQYFGPGTRLLVL.

The rearrangement links TRBV2 to TRBJ1-1; D gene unclear. The CDR3 has 13 residues. Germline V gives CDR1 SNHLY, CDR2 FYNNEI. The V gene lost 6 bases and the J gene lost 0 bases, with 8 bases spanning the gap. The CDR3 bases are TGTGCCAGCAGGGGCACCTTGAACACTGAAGCTTTCTTT. Encoded protein: CASRGTLNTEAFF.

The V gene is TRBV19, the J gene TRBJ2-3; TRBD2 matches 7 bases. This CDR3 region has 15 residues. Germline lookup yields CDR1 LNHDA and CDR2 SQIVND (reference sequence). V was clipped by 6 bases and J by 4 bases; unmatched bases: 10. The CDR3, as DNA: TGTGCCAGTAGCCTTTTGCGGGAGTTGCCAGATACGCAGTATTTT. This encodes CASSLLRELPDTQYF. The full variable domain, completed using reference TRBV19 and TRBJ2-3, is DGGITQSPKYLFRKEGQNVTLSCEQNLNHDAMYWYRQDPGQGLRLIYYSQIVNDFQKGDIAEGYSVSREKKESFPLTVTSAQKNPTAFYLCASSLLRELPDTQYFGPGTRLTVL.

The gene calls are TRBV19 and TRBJ2-4; 8 nucleotides agree with TRBD1. The CDR3 length is 16 residues. Trimming took 7 bases from V and 4 from J; bases not matched to a gene: 12. Germline V CDR1 and CDR2: LNHDA, SQIVND (reference sequence). DNA for the CDR3: TGTGCCAGTAAGGGAGATGTTGGACAGGGTAAAAACATTCAGTACTTC. It translates to CASKGDVGQGKNIQYF.

The J gene is TRBJ2-7, the V gene TRBV4-2, with a weak D call TRBD2 (6 bases). Germline values: CDR1 LGHNA, CDR2 YNFKEQ. The CDR3 is 16 amino acids. Trimming removed 0 bases from V and 2 bases from J, with 14 bases in between. The CDR3 reads CASSQDLERVAYEQYF. CDR3 nucleotide sequence: TGTGCCAGCAGCCAAGATCTCGAGCGGGTTGCCTACGAGCAGTACTTC.

The chain employs TRBV25-1 and TRBJ2-7; D is unresolved. The CDR3 is made up of 13 amino acids. Trimming took 3 bases from V and 0 from J, leaving 6 bases between them. Germline-derived CDR1 and CDR2 are MGHDK and SYGVNS. Here the CDR3 DNA reads TGTGCCAGCAGTGACAGGAACTCCTACGAGCAGTACTTC. Translating it yields CASSDRNSYEQYF.

This rearrangement joins TRBV4-1 to TRBJ1-1; TRBD1 aligns across 7 bases. After removal of 4 bases from V and 0 bases from J, the junction contained 11 bases not matched to a gene. CDR3 length equals 17 residues. Germline V lookup: CDR1 MGHRA, CDR2 YSYEKL. CDR3 DNA: TGCGCCAGCAGCCGACAGGGTCAGCCGGGGATGAACACTGAAGCTTTCTTT. This codes for CASSRQGQPGMNTEAFF.

The rearrangement links TRBV27 to TRBJ2-7; 14 bases align to TRBD2. The CDR3 has 18 residues. The ends lost 2 bases at V and 2 bases at J; junction bases unmatched: 8. Germline V gene sequence: CDR1 MNHEY, CDR2 SMNVEV (reference sequence). The CDR3 bases are TGTGCCAGCAGTTTACTCGGGACTAGCGGGAGAATCCCCTACGAGCAGTACTTC. It codes for CASSLLGTSGRIPYEQYF.

The rearrangement links TRBV5-1 to TRBJ2-3, with D perhaps TRBD1 (5 bases). V shed 3 bases and J shed 1 base, with 15 bases lying between them. From germline, CDR1 is SGHRS and CDR2 YFSETQ. CDR3 size: 16 residues. The CDR3 bases are TGCGCCAGCAGCTCGACAGTGGTTATTGGCACAGATACGCAGTATTTT. It encodes CASSSTVVIGTDTQYF.

The chain employs TRBV5-1 and TRBJ1-5; D is perhaps TRBD1 (5 bases). CDR1 is SGHRS and CDR2 is YFSETQ in the germline V gene. The CDR3 totals 15 residues. The ends were cut back, 0 bases at V and 0 bases at J, with 7 bases in the middle. The CDR3 DNA sequence: TGCGCCAGCAGCTTGGCAGGGAATAGCAATCAGCCCCAGCATTTT. This sequence encodes CASSLAGNSNQPQHF.

This chain uses TRBV28 with TRBJ1-1, with D hard to call. Between the trimmed V and J ends, which lost 8 bases and 4 bases, there was a span of 8 bases. Germline CDR1 is MDHEN and CDR2 is SYDVKM. The CDR3 loop spans 11 amino acids. CDR3 in amino acids: CASWAATEAFF. DNA for the CDR3: TGTGCCAGCTGGGCAGCCACTGAAGCTTTCTTT.

V is TRBV10-3 and J is TRBJ2-7, with 7 bases matching TRBD2. V lost 3 bases, J lost 3 bases, and 8 bases stayed unmatched. Germline assignment: CDR1 ENHRY and CDR2 SYGVKD. The CDR3 is 15 amino acids. The CDR3 is CAISELGGVDYEQYF. DNA of the CDR3: TGTGCCATCAGTGAACTGGGGGGGGTCGACTACGAGCAGTACTTC.

Comment on this clone: Other DNA sequences in the same sample also yield this CDR3. The rearrangement uses TRBV5-1 and TRBJ1-2, with 10 bases fitting TRBD1. J was trimmed by 3 bases and V by 4 bases; bases with no gene match: 3. Looked up from germline, CDR1 is SGHRS and CDR2 is YFSETQ. The CDR3 extends over 14 amino acids. CDR3: CASSPGTGDYGYTF. The CDR3 region has the DNA TGCGCCAGCAGCCCTGGGACAGGGGACTATGGCTACACCTTC.

The genes are TRBV4-1 and TRBJ2-7; 7 nucleotides align to TRBD2. J gave up 7 bases and V 3 bases, and 3 bases lay outside the gene matches. CDR1 and CDR2 from the germline V gene are MGHRA and YSYEKL. The length of the CDR3 is 12 residues. In DNA form, the CDR3 reads TGCGCCAGCAGCCAGGGGGGGATGGAGCAGTACTTC. Protein: CASSQGGMEQYF.

This chain joins TRBV7-9 and TRBJ2-7, with 7 positions matching TRBD1. This CDR3 spans 16 amino acids. J gave up 0 bases and V 2 bases, and 7 bases lay outside the gene matches. Per germline, CDR1 SEHNR and CDR2 FQNEAQ (reference sequence). The CDR3 region has the DNA TGTGCCAGCAGCTTATCGGCAGGGGGAAACTCCTACGAGCAGTACTTC. Translation gives CASSLSAGGNSYEQYF.

The rearrangement links TRBV30 to TRBJ2-7, with a tentative D call TRBD2 (6 bases). CDR3 size: 14 residues. Germline-derived CDR1 and CDR2 are GTSNPN and SVGIG (reference sequence). With 0 bases removed from V and 0 bases from J, the gap between germline ends came to 9 bases. The CDR3 protein is CAWSVGGTSYEQYF. The CDR3 nucleotides are TGTGCCTGGAGTGTGGGGGGAACCTCCTACGAGCAGTACTTC.

The CDR3 is CAISESYLRGQGADTQYF. The DNA for the CDR3 is TGTGCCATCAGTGAATCCTACCTTAGGGGACAGGGTGCGGATACGCAGTATTTT. The chain carries TRBV10-3 and TRBJ2-3, with 9 bases lining up with TRBD1. The CDR3 sequence is 18 residues long. Germline CDR1 and CDR2: ENHRY and SYGVKD. Trimming at V came to 3 bases and at J to 6 bases, leaving 16 bases not matched to a gene.

The chain couples TRBV6-1 to TRBJ2-3; 8 bases align to TRBD2. J was trimmed by 4 bases and V by 10 bases; bases with no gene match: 10. The CDR3 is 14 residues long. Germline CDR1 reads MNHNS; CDR2 reads SASEGT. In nucleotides, the CDR3 is TGTGCCAACGGGGGGGGTTCGGGATCAGATACGCAGTATTTT. Amino acid sequence: CANGGGSGSDTQYF.

Comment on this clone: The junction and the germline gene differ at one end; a read error may be behind it. The chain uses TRBV7-7 and TRBJ2-5; a possible D gene is TRBD1 (6 bases). The CDR3 spans 15 residues. Germline CDR1 reads SSHAT; CDR2 reads FNYEAQ (reference sequence). The CDR3: CASSLEPGVQETQYF. The CDR3 nucleotides are TGTGCTAGCAGCTTAGAACCAGGGGTCCAAGAGACCCAGTACTTC.

The genes are TRBV7-9 and TRBJ1-1; D gene ambiguous. With 2 bases removed from V and 0 bases from J, the gap between germline ends came to 4 bases. The CDR3 covers 13 residues. Germline V gene data show CDR1 as SEHNR and CDR2 as FQNEAQ (reference sequence). CDR3 in amino acids: CASSLIMNTEAFF. The CDR3 DNA follows: TGTGCCAGCAGCTTAATAATGAACACTGAAGCTTTCTTT.

This rearrangement joins TRBV9 to TRBJ2-5, with TRBD2 as a possible D gene (5 bases). Trimming stripped 4 bases from V and 1 base from J, with 11 bases between. The CDR3 runs to 14 residues. The germline V gene encodes CDR1 SGDLS and CDR2 YYNGEE. CDR3 in amino acids: CASSRSGTQETQYF. The CDR3 DNA is TGTGCCAGCAGCAGAAGCGGAACCCAAGAGACCCAGTACTTC. Variable domain in full (rest from reference TRBV9 and TRBJ2-5): DSGVTQTPKHLITATGQRVTLRCSPRSGDLSVYWYQQSLDQGLQFLIQYYNGEERAKGNILERFSAQQFPDLHSELNLSSLELGDSALYFCASSRSGTQETQYFGPGTRLLVL.

The genes are TRBV6-4 and TRBJ2-3; 11 nucleotides align to TRBD2. From germline, CDR1 is MRHNA and CDR2 SNTAGT. The CDR3 contains 16 residues. V shed 0 bases and J 4 bases; nucleotides not matched to a gene: 3. CDR3 in DNA: TGTGCCAGCAGTGACTCAGCTAGCGGGGGGCCAGATACGCAGTATTTT. It encodes CASSDSASGGPDTQYF.

The rearrangement uses TRBV30 and TRBJ1-1; TRBD1 agrees at 8 bases. J was trimmed by 5 bases and V by 0 bases; bases with no gene match: 8. The CDR3 spans 15 residues. The V gene's germline CDR1 is GTSNPN and CDR2 SVGIG (reference sequence). As DNA, the CDR3 is TGTGCCTGGAGTGTACGTCCCAGGGGGCTTACTGAAGCTTTCTTT. This gives the protein CAWSVRPRGLTEAFF.

This chain joins TRBV9 and TRBJ2-3, with no clear D. Germline CDR1 and CDR2: SGDLS and YYNGEE. The V gene lost 0 bases and the J gene lost 1 base, with 6 bases spanning the gap. CDR3 length equals 14 residues. In DNA form, the CDR3 reads TGTGCCAGCAGCGTAGTATCTGGCACAGATACGCAGTATTTT. Translated, it gives CASSVVSGTDTQYF. Complete variable domain (other parts from reference TRBV9 and TRBJ2-3): DSGVTQTPKHLITATGQRVTLRCSPRSGDLSVYWYQQSLDQGLQFLIQYYNGEERAKGNILERFSAQQFPDLHSELNLSSLELGDSALYFCASSVVSGTDTQYFGPGTRLTVL.

This rearrangement joins TRBV2 to TRBJ1-5; D is unresolved. V was clipped by 4 bases and J by 4 bases, with 2 bases between them. The CDR3 extends over 11 amino acids. Looked up from germline, CDR1 is SNHLY and CDR2 is FYNNEI. DNA for the CDR3: TGTGCCAGCAGTGTAAATCAGCCCCAGCATTTT. It codes for CASSVNQPQHF.

This chain joins TRBV27 and TRBJ2-5; 7 positions agree with TRBD1. In germline, CDR1 is MNHEY, CDR2 SMNVEV (reference sequence). V shed 5 bases, J shed 1 base, and the junction held 10 bases outside the gene matches. This CDR3 spans 16 amino acids. DNA for the CDR3: TGTGCCAGCAGTGTCACCGGGACAGTCGCCCAAGAGACCCAGTACTTC. It encodes CASSVTGTVAQETQYF.